Listed below are T cell receptor beta chains from one sample, sequenced in a study of regulatory T cells in long-lasting Graves disease. TCRdb itself ran the multiplex PCR reads through MiXCR, one entry per CDR3 protein. The sample consists of 550,000 to 700,000 distinct CDR3 sequences, around 16% of them appearing once. The data were also submitted as part of a second study, on T cells in Graves' hyperthyroidism and ophthalmopathy.

The sample was peripheral blood mononuclear cells (PBMCs), taken at new diagnosis, from a patient treated with antithyroid drugs. Receptor source: a man between 18 and 29 years old with Graves disease. Both conserved end residues are trimmed from each CDR3. Each record gives: clone size, V gene, CDR3 protein. Some rows have no size entry. The others give once, few or many, or a class for an expanded clone.

- | TRBV14 | ASSQVTGPGRRF
many | TRBV5-1 | ASSLDSLGANVLT
- | TRBV19 | ASSSRDRVRQPQH
many | TRBV6-2/TRBV6-3 | ASSYGRGYT
many | TRBV6-5 | ASSSRTAPREELF
many | TRBV7-9 | ASSSPLTEVEGYT
- | TRBV19 | ASRLGDIQY
few | TRBV7-6 | ASSLPGDGYEQY
many | TRBV7-3 | ASSLGPGDEQF
- | TRBV28 | ASSLGTSALWSYNEQF
many | TRBV30 | AWSTQTNQPQH
many | TRBV2 | ASSLEGPGYEQY
- | TRBV3-1 | ASSQVNTGELF